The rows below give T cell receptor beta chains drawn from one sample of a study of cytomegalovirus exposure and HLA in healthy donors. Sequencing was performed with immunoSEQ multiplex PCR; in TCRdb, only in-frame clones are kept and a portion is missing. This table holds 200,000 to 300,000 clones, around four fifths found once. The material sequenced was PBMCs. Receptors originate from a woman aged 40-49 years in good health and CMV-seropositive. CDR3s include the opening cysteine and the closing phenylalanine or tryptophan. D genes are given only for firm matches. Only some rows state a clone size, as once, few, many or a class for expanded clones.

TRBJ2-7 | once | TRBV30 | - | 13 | CAWSVKGTGEQYF | TGTGCCTGGAGTGTAAAAGGTACGGGCGAGCAGTACTTC
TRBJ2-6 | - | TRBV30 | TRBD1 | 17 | CAWSQGQGHSGANGLTF | TGTGCCTGGAGTCAAGGACAGGGCCACTCTGGGGCCAACGGCCTGACTTTC
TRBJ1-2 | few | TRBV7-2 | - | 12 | CASSSQKYGYTF | TGTGCCAGCAGCTCCCAGAAATATGGCTACACCTTC
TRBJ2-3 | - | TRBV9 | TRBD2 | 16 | CASSVGVSGSTDTQYF | TGTGCCAGCAGCGTAGGGGTTAGCGGGAGCACAGATACGCAGTATTTT
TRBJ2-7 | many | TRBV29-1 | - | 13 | CSVSGGSSYEQYF | TGCAGCGTGAGTGGGGGGAGCTCCTACGAGCAGTACTTC
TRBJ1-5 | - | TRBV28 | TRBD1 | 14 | CAGSLDRGDQPQHF | TGTGCCGGCAGTTTGGACAGGGGTGATCAGCCCCAGCATTTT
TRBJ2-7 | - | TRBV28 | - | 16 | CASSVPTGATTYEQYF | TGTGCCAGCAGTGTCCCGACAGGCGCTACTACCTACGAGCAGTACTTC
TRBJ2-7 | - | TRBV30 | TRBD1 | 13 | CAWSPGQYYEQYF | TGTGCCTGGAGTCCGGGACAGTACTACGAGCAGTACTTC
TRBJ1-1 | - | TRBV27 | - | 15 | CASKGEGLMNTEAFF | TGTGCCAGCAAAGGAGAGGGCCTAATGAACACTGAAGCTTTCTTT
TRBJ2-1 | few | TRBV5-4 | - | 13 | CASSQGFYNEQFF | TGTGCCAGCAGCCAGGGATTCTACAATGAGCAGTTCTTC